This TCR beta chain stems from a study of T cells in Graves' hyperthyroidism and ophthalmopathy. Germline-derived CDR1 and CDR2 are MDHEN and SYDVKM. The CDR3 covers 12 residues. Notes on this clonotype: What it recognizes is unknown. Since a much larger clone is just one base distant, this may be a read error.

General observations from the study: Researchers found most expanded thyroid clonotypes above 0.001 in blood as well.

Researchers took RNA transcripts and amplified the TCR beta CDR3 regions from them. The HTBI primer set served for first-round RT-PCR of the TCR CDR3. TCRdb itself ran the multiplex PCR reads through MiXCR, one entry per CDR3 protein. The data show roughly 500,000 distinct CDR3 sequences, about 45% seen once. Specimen: peripheral blood or thyroid tissue (not recorded which). The clonotype originates from an adult woman with Graves' disease, either hyperthyroidism or ophthalmopathy (not recorded which). The chain combines TRBV28 with TRBJ1-1; no clear D gene. DNA of the CDR3: TGTGCCACCGGTGTGTATAACACTGAATCTTTCTTT. This sequence encodes CATGVYNTESFF. Full variable domain (missing parts from reference TRBV28 and TRBJ1-1): DVKVTQSSRYLVKRTGEKVFLECVQDMDHENMFWYRQDPGLGLRLIYFSYDVKMKEKGDIPEGYSVSREKKERFSLILESASTNQTSMYLCATGVYNTESFFGQGTRLTVV.